The rows below give T cell receptor beta chains drawn from one sample of a study of T cells after yellow fever vaccination. TCRdb re-derived calls from the 5' RACE reads in MiXCR, one entry per CDR3 protein. The sample records 450,000 to 600,000 distinct CDR3 sequences, about 14% being singletons. The sequenced sample was PBMCs, obtained on the day of the yellow fever booster vaccination. All receptors derive from a man younger than 40 who received the YFV17D yellow fever vaccine. Each CDR3 is given with its conserved first and last residue. The D gene is left open where the match is weak. For some rows the clone size is stated as once, few or many, or as a class when expanded; others skip it.

d_call: TRBD2; clone_size: .; j_call: TRBJ2-1; v_call: TRBV10-1; cdr3_aa: CASTPPPFSGGDNEQFF; cdr3_nt: TGCGCCAGCACTCCCCCCCCCTTTAGCGGGGGAGACAATGAGCAGTTCTTC
d_call: .; clone_size: few; j_call: TRBJ2-7; v_call: TRBV7-2; cdr3_aa: CASTRGGRTSYEQYF; cdr3_nt: TGTGCCAGCACCCGAGGTGGCAGGACATCCTACGAGCAGTACTTC
d_call: .; clone_size: few; j_call: TRBJ2-3; v_call: TRBV20-1; cdr3_aa: CSATSSTHPNTDTQYF; cdr3_nt: TGCAGTGCCACCAGCAGTACCCATCCGAACACAGATACGCAGTATTTT
d_call: .; clone_size: .; j_call: TRBJ2-1; v_call: TRBV20-1; cdr3_aa: CSANGFSMYNEQFF; cdr3_nt: TGCAGTGCTAACGGGTTTTCTATGTACAATGAGCAGTTCTTC
d_call: .; clone_size: many; j_call: TRBJ2-3; v_call: TRBV5-1; cdr3_aa: CASSSSGGTTDTQYF; cdr3_nt: .
d_call: .; clone_size: few; j_call: TRBJ2-3; v_call: TRBV27; cdr3_aa: CASSPLKASLADTQYF; cdr3_nt: TGTGCCAGCAGTCCCCTTAAGGCTAGTTTAGCGGATACGCAGTATTTT
d_call: TRBD2; clone_size: many; j_call: TRBJ2-3; v_call: TRBV6-5; cdr3_aa: CASSYRLATDTQYF; cdr3_nt: TGTGCCAGCAGTTACCGACTAGCAACAGATACGCAGTATTTT
d_call: TRBD2; clone_size: .; j_call: TRBJ2-3; v_call: TRBV20-1; cdr3_aa: CSAAPGLATDTQYF; cdr3_nt: TGCAGTGCCGCACCGGGACTAGCAACAGATACGCAGTATTTT
d_call: .; clone_size: few; j_call: TRBJ2-3; v_call: TRBV19; cdr3_aa: CASSIDGGSRRDTQYF; cdr3_nt: TGTGCCAGTAGTATCGATGGCGGTTCCCGGAGAGATACGCAGTATTTT
d_call: .; clone_size: .; j_call: TRBJ2-3; v_call: TRBV23-1; cdr3_aa: CARDWGGSSTDTQYF; cdr3_nt: TGCGCCAGGGATTGGGGAGGTTCTAGCACAGATACGCAGTATTTT
d_call: .; clone_size: .; j_call: TRBJ2-2; v_call: TRBV18; cdr3_aa: CASSPRRETGELFF; cdr3_nt: TGTGCCAGCTCACCACGACGGGAAACCGGGGAGCTGTTTTTT
d_call: .; clone_size: few; j_call: TRBJ2-1; v_call: TRBV5-1; cdr3_aa: CASSLELDYNEQFF; cdr3_nt: TGCGCCAGCAGCTTAGAACTAGATTACAATGAGCAGTTCTTC
d_call: .; clone_size: .; j_call: TRBJ2-4; v_call: TRBV20-1; cdr3_aa: CSARVPGSANIQYF; cdr3_nt: TGCAGTGCTAGAGTACCCGGGTCGGCAAACATTCAGTACTTC
d_call: TRBD2; clone_size: .; j_call: TRBJ2-1; v_call: TRBV3-1; cdr3_aa: CTICFPGLAGESYNEQFF; cdr3_nt: TGTACCATCTGTTTCCCGGGACTAGCGGGAGAGTCCTACAATGAGCAGTTCTTC
d_call: TRBD2; clone_size: .; j_call: TRBJ2-1; v_call: TRBV20-1; cdr3_aa: CSARGPGGPHEQFF; cdr3_nt: TGCAGTGCCCGGGGACCGGGAGGGCCCCACGAGCAGTTCTTC
d_call: TRBD2; clone_size: .; j_call: TRBJ2-7; v_call: TRBV15; cdr3_aa: CATSRDLLGGDASYEQYF; cdr3_nt: TGTGCCACCAGCAGAGATTTGTTGGGGGGGGATGCTTCCTACGAGCAGTACTTC
d_call: .; clone_size: few; j_call: TRBJ1-1; v_call: TRBV20-1; cdr3_aa: CSAQGGGTEAFF; cdr3_nt: TGCAGTGCCCAGGGAGGGGGCACTGAAGCTTTCTTT
d_call: TRBD2; clone_size: few; j_call: TRBJ2-4; v_call: TRBV5-5; cdr3_aa: CASWGGNIQYF; cdr3_nt: TGTGCCAGCTGGGGGGGAAACATTCAGTACTTC
d_call: .; clone_size: many; j_call: TRBJ1-5; v_call: TRBV5-1; cdr3_aa: CASSLGGGNQPQHF; cdr3_nt: TGCGCCAGCAGCTTGGGGGGTGGAAATCAGCCCCAGCATTTT
d_call: .; clone_size: few; j_call: TRBJ2-7; v_call: TRBV9; cdr3_aa: CASSVVPGEQYF; cdr3_nt: TGTGCCAGCAGCGTAGTCCCTGGCGAGCAGTACTTC
d_call: TRBD2; clone_size: few; j_call: TRBJ2-1; v_call: TRBV11-3; cdr3_aa: CASSLGGTSLDNEQFF; cdr3_nt: TGTGCCAGCAGCTTAGGGGGGACTAGCCTTGATAATGAGCAGTTCTTC
d_call: TRBD2; clone_size: .; j_call: TRBJ2-1; v_call: TRBV29-1; cdr3_aa: CSVETSGSYNEQFF; cdr3_nt: TGCAGCGTTGAAACTAGCGGGTCCTACAATGAGCAGTTCTTC
d_call: TRBD2; clone_size: .; j_call: TRBJ2-7; v_call: TRBV4-3; cdr3_aa: CASSQELADHYEQYF; cdr3_nt: TGCGCCAGCAGCCAAGAACTAGCGGACCACTACGAGCAGTACTTC
d_call: .; clone_size: .; j_call: TRBJ2-3; v_call: TRBV20-1; cdr3_aa: CSAGQGPDTQYF; cdr3_nt: TGCAGTGCAGGGCAGGGGCCCGATACGCAGTATTTT
d_call: TRBD1; clone_size: .; j_call: TRBJ2-5; v_call: TRBV20-1; cdr3_aa: CSAAGTGVPEETQYF; cdr3_nt: TGCAGTGCGGCCGGGACAGGGGTCCCAGAAGAGACCCAGTACTTC
d_call: TRBD2; clone_size: .; j_call: TRBJ2-1; v_call: TRBV5-1; cdr3_aa: CASRRGLAGVGNEQFF; cdr3_nt: TGCGCCAGCAGGAGGGGACTAGCGGGAGTTGGGAATGAGCAGTTCTTC
d_call: TRBD1; clone_size: few; j_call: TRBJ2-1; v_call: TRBV29-1; cdr3_aa: CSVEAWAGGRNEQFF; cdr3_nt: TGCAGCGTTGAAGCGTGGGCAGGGGGCAGGAATGAGCAGTTCTTC
d_call: .; clone_size: few; j_call: TRBJ2-7; v_call: TRBV25-1; cdr3_aa: CASADWDGTYEQYF; cdr3_nt: TGTGCCAGCGCTGATTGGGACGGTACCTACGAGCAGTACTTC
d_call: .; clone_size: .; j_call: TRBJ2-5; v_call: TRBV5-1; cdr3_aa: CASSLVLEETQYF; cdr3_nt: TGCGCCAGCAGCTTGGTTCTTGAGGAGACCCAGTACTTC
d_call: TRBD1; clone_size: many; j_call: TRBJ2-1; v_call: TRBV14; cdr3_aa: CASSPPGQYNEQFF; cdr3_nt: TGTGCCAGCAGCCCACCGGGACAGTACAATGAGCAGTTCTTC
d_call: TRBD2; clone_size: .; j_call: TRBJ2-5; v_call: TRBV12-3/TRBV12-4; cdr3_aa: CASRAGVGGETQYF; cdr3_nt: TGTGCCAGCAGGGCGGGAGTCGGTGGTGAGACCCAGTACTTC
d_call: .; clone_size: .; j_call: TRBJ2-7; v_call: TRBV6-1; cdr3_aa: CASGVGAYEQYF; cdr3_nt: TGTGCCAGCGGCGTCGGAGCCTACGAGCAGTACTTC
d_call: TRBD2; clone_size: few; j_call: TRBJ2-7; v_call: TRBV20-1; cdr3_aa: CSAKSGRGFEQYF; cdr3_nt: TGCAGTGCTAAAAGCGGGAGGGGTTTCGAGCAGTACTTC
d_call: TRBD1; clone_size: .; j_call: TRBJ1-4; v_call: TRBV12-3/TRBV12-4; cdr3_aa: CASSFGTGIEKLFF; cdr3_nt: TGTGCCAGCAGTTTCGGGACAGGGATTGAAAAACTGTTTTTT
d_call: .; clone_size: few; j_call: TRBJ2-5; v_call: TRBV9; cdr3_aa: CASNPKGIETQYF; cdr3_nt: TGTGCCAGCAACCCAAAAGGGATTGAGACCCAGTACTTC
d_call: .; clone_size: .; j_call: TRBJ2-3; v_call: TRBV29-1; cdr3_aa: CSVEEDGDSTDTQYF; cdr3_nt: TGCAGCGTTGAAGAGGACGGGGACAGCACAGATACGCAGTATTTT
d_call: .; clone_size: .; j_call: TRBJ2-7; v_call: TRBV20-1; cdr3_aa: CSASKSSYSYEQYF; cdr3_nt: TGCAGTGCTAGTAAGAGTTCCTACTCCTACGAGCAGTACTTC
d_call: .; clone_size: .; j_call: TRBJ2-1; v_call: TRBV11-2; cdr3_aa: CASSLEGRVRFF; cdr3_nt: TGTGCCAGCAGCTTAGAAGGGCGGGTTCGGTTCTTC
d_call: .; clone_size: .; j_call: TRBJ1-5; v_call: TRBV7-2; cdr3_aa: CASSLAGFGQPQHF; cdr3_nt: TGTGCCAGCAGCTTAGCAGGGTTTGGCCAGCCCCAGCATTTT
d_call: TRBD2; clone_size: few; j_call: TRBJ2-7; v_call: TRBV7-6; cdr3_aa: CASSLAHSGLAGDEQYF; cdr3_nt: TGTGCCAGCAGCTTAGCTCACTCGGGACTAGCGGGAGACGAGCAGTACTTC
d_call: TRBD1; clone_size: .; j_call: TRBJ2-1; v_call: TRBV12-3/TRBV12-4; cdr3_aa: CASSLEVVQGSYNEQFF; cdr3_nt: TGTGCCAGCAGTTTGGAGGTCGTACAGGGGTCTTACAATGAGCAGTTCTTC
d_call: TRBD2; clone_size: few; j_call: TRBJ2-1; v_call: TRBV29-1; cdr3_aa: CSVESWAGGPSYNEQFF; cdr3_nt: TGCAGCGTTGAATCGTGGGCGGGAGGGCCTTCGTACAATGAGCAGTTCTTC